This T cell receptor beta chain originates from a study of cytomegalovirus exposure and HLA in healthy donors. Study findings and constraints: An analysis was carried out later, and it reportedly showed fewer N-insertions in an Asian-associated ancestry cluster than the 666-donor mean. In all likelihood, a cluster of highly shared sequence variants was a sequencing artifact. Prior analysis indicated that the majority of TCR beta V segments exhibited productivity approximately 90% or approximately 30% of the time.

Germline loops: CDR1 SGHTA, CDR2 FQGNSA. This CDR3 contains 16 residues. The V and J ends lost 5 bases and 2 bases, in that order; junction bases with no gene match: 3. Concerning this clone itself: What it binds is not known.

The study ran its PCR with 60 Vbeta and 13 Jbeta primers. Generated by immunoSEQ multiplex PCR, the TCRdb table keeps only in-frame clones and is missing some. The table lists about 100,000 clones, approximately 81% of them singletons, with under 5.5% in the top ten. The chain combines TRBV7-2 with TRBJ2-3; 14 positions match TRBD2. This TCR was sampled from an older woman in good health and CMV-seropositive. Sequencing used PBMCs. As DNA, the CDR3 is TGTGCCAGCAGCCCGGGACTAGCGGGGGCCACAGATACGCAGTATTTT. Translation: CASSPGLAGATDTQYF.